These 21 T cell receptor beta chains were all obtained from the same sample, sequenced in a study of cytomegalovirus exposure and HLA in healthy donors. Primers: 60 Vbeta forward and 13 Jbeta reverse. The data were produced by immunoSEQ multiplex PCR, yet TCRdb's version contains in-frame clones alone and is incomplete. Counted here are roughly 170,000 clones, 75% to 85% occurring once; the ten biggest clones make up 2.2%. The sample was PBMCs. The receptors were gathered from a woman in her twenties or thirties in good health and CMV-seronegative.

In DNA, the CDR3 is TGTGCCAGCACCCAGGGGTACCTAGCGGGATCCGAGCAGTACTTC. Translation: CASTQGYLAGSEQYF. The rearrangement links TRBV7-4 to TRBJ2-7; TRBD2 aligns across 9 bases. The CDR3 runs to 15 residues. The V segment lost 7 bases and the J segment 6 bases; nucleotides outside the gene matches: 13. Germline V gene sequence: CDR1 SGHVT, CDR2 SQSDAQ.

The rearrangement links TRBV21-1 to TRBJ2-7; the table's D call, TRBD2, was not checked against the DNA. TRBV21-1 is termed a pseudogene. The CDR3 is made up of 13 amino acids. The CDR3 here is CASSKGGLYEQYF. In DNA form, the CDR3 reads TGTGCCAGCAGCAAAGGGGGACTCTACGAGCAGTACTTC.

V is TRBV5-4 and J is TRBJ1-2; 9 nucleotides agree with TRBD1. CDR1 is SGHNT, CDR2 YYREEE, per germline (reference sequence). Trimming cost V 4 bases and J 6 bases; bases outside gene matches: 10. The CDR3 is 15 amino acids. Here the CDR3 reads CASSAGTGNVDGYTF. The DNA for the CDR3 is TGTGCCAGCAGCGCGGGGACAGGGAATGTAGATGGCTACACCTTC.

CDR3 amino acids: CASSLRTENTGELFF. In DNA form, the CDR3 reads TGTGCCAGCAGCCTCAGAACAGAGAACACCGGGGAGCTGTTTTTT. The chain recombines TRBV7-6 with TRBJ2-2, with D unresolved. V lost 5 bases and J 1 base, leaving 11 bases between the germline ends. CDR3 size: 15 residues. The germline CDR1 and CDR2 sequences are SGHVS and FNYEAQ.

In DNA form, the CDR3 reads TGTGCCAGCACCGCGGGGGGGGACGGAGGACCCGATGGCTACACCTTC. Protein product: CASTAGGDGGPDGYTF. The chain employs TRBV9 and TRBJ1-2, with D perhaps TRBD1 (5 bases). This CDR3 region has 16 residues. Germline CDR1 is SGDLS and CDR2 is YYNGEE. Trimming pared 6 bases from V and 6 bases from J, leaving 24 bases between.

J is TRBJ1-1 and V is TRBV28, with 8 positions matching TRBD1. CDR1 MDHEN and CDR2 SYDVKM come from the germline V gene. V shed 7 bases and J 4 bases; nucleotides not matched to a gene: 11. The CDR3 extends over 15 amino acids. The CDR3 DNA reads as TGTGCCAGCACCGAACCCACAGGGGGGCCCACTGAAGCTTTCTTT. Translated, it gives CASTEPTGGPTEAFF.

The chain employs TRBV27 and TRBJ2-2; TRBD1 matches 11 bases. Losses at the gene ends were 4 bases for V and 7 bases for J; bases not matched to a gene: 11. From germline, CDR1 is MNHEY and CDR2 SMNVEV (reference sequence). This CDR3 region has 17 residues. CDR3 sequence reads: CASSYVPEGTGGGELFF. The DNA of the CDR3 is TGTGCCAGCAGTTACGTCCCGGAAGGGACAGGGGGCGGGGAGCTGTTTTTT.

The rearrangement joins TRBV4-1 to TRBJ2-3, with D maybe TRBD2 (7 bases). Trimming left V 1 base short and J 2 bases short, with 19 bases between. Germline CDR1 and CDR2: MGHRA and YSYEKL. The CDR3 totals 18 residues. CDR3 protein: CASSQGGDWGGLTDTQYF. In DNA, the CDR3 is TGCGCCAGCAGCCAAGGGGGGGATTGGGGGGGGCTCACAGATACGCAGTATTTT.

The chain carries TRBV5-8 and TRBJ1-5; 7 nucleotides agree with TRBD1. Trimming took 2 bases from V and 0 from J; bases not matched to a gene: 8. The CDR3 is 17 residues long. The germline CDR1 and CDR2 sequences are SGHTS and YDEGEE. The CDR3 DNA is TGTGCCAGCAGCTTACTAACCGGGACAGATAGCAATCAGCCCCAGCATTTT. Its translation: CASSLLTGTDSNQPQHF.

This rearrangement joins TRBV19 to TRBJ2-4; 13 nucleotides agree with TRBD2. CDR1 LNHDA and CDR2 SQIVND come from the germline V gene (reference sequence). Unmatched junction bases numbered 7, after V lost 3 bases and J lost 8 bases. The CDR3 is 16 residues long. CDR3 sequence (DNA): TGTGCCAGTAGTATCACTAGCGGGGGGGCAGGACACATTCAGTACTTC. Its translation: CASSITSGGAGHIQYF.

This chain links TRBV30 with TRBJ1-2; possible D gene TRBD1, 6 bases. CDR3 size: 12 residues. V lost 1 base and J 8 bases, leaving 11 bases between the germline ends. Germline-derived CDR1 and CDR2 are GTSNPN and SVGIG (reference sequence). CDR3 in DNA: TGTGCCTGGAGTGCGCAGGGGTGGGGCTACACCTTC. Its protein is CAWSAQGWGYTF.

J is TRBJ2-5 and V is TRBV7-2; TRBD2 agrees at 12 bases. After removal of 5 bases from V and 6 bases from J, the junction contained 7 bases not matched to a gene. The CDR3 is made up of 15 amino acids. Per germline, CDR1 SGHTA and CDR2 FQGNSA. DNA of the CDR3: TGTGCCAGCAGCCGACTAGCGGGAGTCAGGAAGACCCAGTACTTC. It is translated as CASSRLAGVRKTQYF. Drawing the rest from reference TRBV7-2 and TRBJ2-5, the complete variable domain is GAGVSQSPSNKVTEKGKDVELRCDPISGHTALYWYRQSLGQGLEFLIYFQGNSAPDKSGLPSDRFSAERTGGSVSTLTIQRTQQEDSAVYLCASSRLAGVRKTQYFGPGTRLLVL.

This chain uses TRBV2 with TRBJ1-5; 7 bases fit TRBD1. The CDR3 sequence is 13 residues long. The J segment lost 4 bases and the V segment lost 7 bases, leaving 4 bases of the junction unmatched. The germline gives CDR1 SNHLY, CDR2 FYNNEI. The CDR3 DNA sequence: TGTGCCAGCAAGGAGGGGGCTAATCAGCCCCAGCATTTT. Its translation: CASKEGANQPQHF.

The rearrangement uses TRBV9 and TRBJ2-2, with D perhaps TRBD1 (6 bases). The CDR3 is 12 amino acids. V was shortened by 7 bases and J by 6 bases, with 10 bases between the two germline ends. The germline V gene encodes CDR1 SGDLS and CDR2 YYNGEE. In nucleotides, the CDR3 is TGTGCCAGCGCGGCAGGGGCCGGGGAGCTGTTTTTT. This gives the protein CASAAGAGELFF.

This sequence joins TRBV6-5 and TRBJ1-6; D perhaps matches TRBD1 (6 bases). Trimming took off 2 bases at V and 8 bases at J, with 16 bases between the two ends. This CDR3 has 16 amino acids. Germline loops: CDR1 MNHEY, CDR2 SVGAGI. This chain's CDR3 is CASSYAAGARDSPLHF. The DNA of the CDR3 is TGTGCCAGCAGTTACGCGGCAGGGGCGCGAGATTCACCCCTCCACTTT.

CDR3: CASSTRTSGNTGELFF. The CDR3 nucleotides read TGTGCCAGCAGCACCCGGACTAGCGGTAACACCGGGGAGCTGTTTTTT. The rearrangement links TRBV9 to TRBJ2-2, with 10 bases that match TRBD2. With V trimmed by 4 bases and J by 2 bases, 5 bases remained unmatched. The CDR3 extends over 16 amino acids. CDR1 SGDLS and CDR2 YYNGEE come from the germline V gene.

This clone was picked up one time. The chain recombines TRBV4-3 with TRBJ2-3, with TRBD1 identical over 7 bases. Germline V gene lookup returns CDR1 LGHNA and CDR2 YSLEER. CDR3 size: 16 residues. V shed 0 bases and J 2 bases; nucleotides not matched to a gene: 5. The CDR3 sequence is CASSQEFRGFTDTQYF. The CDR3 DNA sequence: TGCGCCAGCAGCCAAGAGTTCAGGGGGTTCACAGATACGCAGTATTTT.

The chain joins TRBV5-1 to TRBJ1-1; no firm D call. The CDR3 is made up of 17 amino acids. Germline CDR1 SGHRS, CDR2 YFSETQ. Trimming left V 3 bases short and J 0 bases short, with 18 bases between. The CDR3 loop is CASSSTLVREMNTEAFF. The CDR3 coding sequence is TGCGCCAGCAGCTCGACCCTAGTGCGGGAGATGAACACTGAAGCTTTCTTT.

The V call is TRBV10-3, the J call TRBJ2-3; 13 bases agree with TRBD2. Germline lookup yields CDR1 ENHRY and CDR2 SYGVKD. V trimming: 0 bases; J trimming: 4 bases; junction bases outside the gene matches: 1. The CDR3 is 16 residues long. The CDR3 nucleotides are TGTGCCATCAGTGAGTCGACTAGCGGGGGGCCAGATACGCAGTATTTT. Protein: CAISESTSGGPDTQYF.

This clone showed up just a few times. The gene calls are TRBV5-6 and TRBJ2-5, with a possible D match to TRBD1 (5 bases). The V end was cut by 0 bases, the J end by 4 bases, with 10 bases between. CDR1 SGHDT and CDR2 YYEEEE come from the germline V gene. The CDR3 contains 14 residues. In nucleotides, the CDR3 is TGTGCCAGCAGCTTGGAGGGGCTCTCAGAGACCCAGTACTTC. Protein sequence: CASSLEGLSETQYF.

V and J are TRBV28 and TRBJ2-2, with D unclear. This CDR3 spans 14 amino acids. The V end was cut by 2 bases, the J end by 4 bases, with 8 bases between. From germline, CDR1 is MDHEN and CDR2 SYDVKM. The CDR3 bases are TGTGCCAGCAGTTTACTCATGGCCACCGGGGAGCTGTTTTTT. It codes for CASSLLMATGELFF. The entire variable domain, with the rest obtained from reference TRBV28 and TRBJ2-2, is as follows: DVKVTQSSRYLVKRTGEKVFLECVQDMDHENMFWYRQDPGLGLRLIYFSYDVKMKEKGDIPEGYSVSREKKERFSLILESASTNQTSMYLCASSLLMATGELFFGEGSRLTVL.